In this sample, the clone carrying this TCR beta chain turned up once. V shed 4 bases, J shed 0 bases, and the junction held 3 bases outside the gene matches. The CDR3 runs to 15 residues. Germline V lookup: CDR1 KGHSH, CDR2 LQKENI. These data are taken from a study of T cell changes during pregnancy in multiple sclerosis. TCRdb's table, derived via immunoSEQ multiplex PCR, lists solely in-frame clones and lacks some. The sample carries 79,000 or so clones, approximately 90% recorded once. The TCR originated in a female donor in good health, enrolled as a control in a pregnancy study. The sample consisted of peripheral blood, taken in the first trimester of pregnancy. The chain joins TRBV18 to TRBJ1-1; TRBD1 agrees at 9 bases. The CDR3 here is CASSLDRGMNTEAFF. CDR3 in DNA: TGTGCCAGCTCACTCGACAGGGGGATGAACACTGAAGCTTTCTTT.